In its sample, the clone carrying this T cell receptor beta chain was seen a few times. Its antigen is not identified. This specimen comes from a study of T cells in Graves' hyperthyroidism and ophthalmopathy. Study conclusions and caveats: Blood also held most thyroid clonotypes expanded beyond 0.001.

An absence of ophthalmopathy progression within 18 months meant stable Graves' hyperthyroidism. Uncontrolled infection, other autoimmune disease, pregnancy and lactation each barred patients from inclusion. For the diagnoses, clinical symptoms, serum thyroxine and TRAb, thyroid ultrasound and orbital computed tomography were used. What was amplified from RNA transcripts were TCR beta CDR3 regions. HTBI primers were used for first-round RT-PCR of the TCR CDR3. TCRdb re-called the multiplex PCR reads with MiXCR, one entry per CDR3 protein. The data contain 700,000 to 850,000 distinct CDR3 sequences, about 35% of them singletons. V was clipped by 6 bases and J by 3 bases, with 12 bases between them. Looked up from germline, CDR1 is SQVTM and CDR2 is ANQGSEA. The CDR3 is made up of 13 amino acids.

The TCR comes from a woman between 40 and 55 years old with Graves' hyperthyroidism. The rearrangement joins TRBV29-1 to TRBJ1-5; a possible D gene is TRBD1 (5 bases). Material: blood. The CDR3 is CSVSGTDNQPQHF. CDR3 DNA sequence: TGCAGCGTCTCCGGGACGGACAATCAGCCCCAGCATTTT.